A single sample is the source of the 8 T cell receptor beta chains below, sequenced in a study of blood T cells in healthy people across ages. Primers used in a second PCR of about 7 to 12 cycles were a sample-barcoded 5' primer and a J-beta primer mix. In TCRdb, the 5' RACE reads were re-called with MiXCR into one record per CDR3 protein. The top ten clones hold 15% to 19% of a sample with 630,000 or so distinct CDR3 sequences, about 30% of them seen once. Sample: blood. These receptors came from a woman of 80 years or more in good health.

Remarks on this clonotype: The junction does not match germline at one end; this may be a read error. V gene TRBV5-1 combines with J gene TRBJ2-5; perhaps TRBD1 as D (6 bases). Germline V gene lookup returns CDR1 SGHRS and CDR2 YFSETQ. CDR3 size: 15 residues. CDR3 region: CASSPTGQLQEAQYF. The CDR3 DNA sequence: TGCGCCAGCAGCCCAACGGGACAACTACAAGAGGCCCAGTACTTC.

Points on this clonotype: A much larger clone sits a single nucleotide away, making a read error possible. The chain combines TRBV6-2 or TRBV6-3 with TRBJ2-5; D may match TRBD1 or TRBD2 (6 bases each). This CDR3 contains 14 residues. Germline assignment: CDR1 MNHEY and CDR2 SVGEGT. V was cut by 6 bases and J by 11 bases, with 22 bases left in between. The CDR3 protein is CASRYGGSSREQYF. The CDR3 DNA sequence: TGTGCCAGCAGGTACGGGGGCAGTAGCCGGGAGCAGTACTTC.

The rearrangement joins TRBV4-2 to TRBJ2-2, with D maybe TRBD1 (6 bases). Germline V CDR1 and CDR2: LGHNA, YNFKEQ. The CDR3 covers 16 residues. V was clipped by 5 bases and J by 1 base, with 14 bases between them. The CDR3 sequence: CASSSGGHLNTGELFF. The DNA for the CDR3 is TGTGCCAGCAGCTCTGGGGGACACTTGAACACCGGGGAGCTGTTTTTT.

The chain uses TRBV5-1 and TRBJ2-1; D unresolved. V shed 0 bases and J shed 0 bases, with 10 bases lying between them. The germline CDR1 and CDR2 sequences are SGHRS and YFSETQ. The CDR3 length is 16 residues. The CDR3 DNA is TGCGCCAGCAGCTTGGATGTGGGCAGCTCCTACAATGAGCAGTTCTTC. Amino acid sequence: CASSLDVGSSYNEQFF. Supplemented by reference TRBV5-1 and TRBJ2-1, the full variable domain reads KAGVTQTPRYLIKTRGQQVTLSCSPISGHRSVSWYQQTPGQGLQFLFEYFSETQRNKGNFPGRFSGRQFSNSRSEMNVSTLELGDSALYLCASSLDVGSSYNEQFFGPGTRLTVL.

The chain has TRBV11-2 and TRBJ2-3, with a weak D call TRBD2 (6 bases). Trimming stripped 5 bases from V and 4 bases from J, with 10 bases between. Germline assignment: CDR1 SGHAT and CDR2 FQNNGV. This CDR3 contains 13 residues. The CDR3 DNA follows: TGTGCCAGCAGCAATTGGGGGGCAGATACGCAGTATTTT. Its translation: CASSNWGADTQYF.

In this sample, this clonotype turned up once. The chain combines TRBV7-3 with TRBJ2-1; D may correspond to TRBD1 or TRBD2 (6 bases each). CDR1 is SGHTA and CDR2 is FQGTGA in the germline V gene. This CDR3 is 14 amino acids long. The V end was cut by 5 bases, the J end by 8 bases, with 16 bases between. The DNA for the CDR3 is TGTGCCAGCAGCGCCCTCGAGGGGGGCGATGAGCAGTTCTTC. Translation gives CASSALEGGDEQFF. The complete variable domain, with remaining parts taken from reference TRBV7-3 and TRBJ2-1, reads GAGVSQTPSNKVTEKGKYVELRCDPISGHTALYWYRQSLGQGPEFLIYFQGTGAADDSGLPNDRFFAVRPEGSVSTLKIQRTERGDSAVYLCASSALEGGDEQFFGPGTRLTVL.

The chain links TRBV6-5 to TRBJ2-5; TRBD2 agrees at 7 bases. The J call may be mistaken, given a closer DNA end match to TRBJ2-7. CDR1 and CDR2 (germline): MNHEY, SVGAGI. The CDR3 runs 11 residues. CDR3 in DNA: TGTGCCAGCAGGGGGGGGATCGAGCAGTACTTC. It specifies CASRGGIEQYF.

The sample holds many counts of this clonotype. The chain uses TRBV5-1 and TRBJ2-5; 9 positions agree with TRBD1. Per germline, CDR1 SGHRS and CDR2 YFSETQ. This CDR3 has 14 residues. Losses at the gene ends were 4 bases for V and 5 bases for J; bases not matched to a gene: 6. The CDR3 loop reads CASSATGGAETQYF. The CDR3 DNA follows: TGCGCCAGCAGCGCTACAGGGGGCGCGGAGACCCAGTACTTC. Filled out from reference TRBV5-1 and TRBJ2-5, the complete variable domain reads KAGVTQTPRYLIKTRGQQVTLSCSPISGHRSVSWYQQTPGQGLQFLFEYFSETQRNKGNFPGRFSGRQFSNSRSEMNVSTLELGDSALYLCASSATGGAETQYFGPGTRLLVL.